This is a list of T cell receptor beta chains from one sample in a study of T cell responses to AZD1222 COVID-19 vaccine. Repertoires were generated with immunoSEQ multiplex PCR, while TCRdb's copy carries only in-frame clones and drops some. The sample lists about 100,000 clones, around 87% occurring once. The sample in question was peripheral blood, obtained on day 0 of MenACWY control vaccination. The source is an adult in good health. Each CDR3 is given with its conserved first and last residue. Fields, in order: D gene, V gene, clone size, J gene, CDR3 length, CDR3 protein, CDR3 DNA. A D gene is named only where the DNA matches it firmly. A row's size may be missing; if present it is once, few, many or a size class.

>NA|TRBV12-3/TRBV12-4|once|TRBJ2-1|13
CASSRNSVNEQFF
TGTGCCAGCAGCAGGAACTCTGTGAATGAGCAGTTCTTC
>NA|TRBV29-1|NA|TRBJ1-2|16
CSVEGGEGLTNYGYTF
TGCAGCGTTGAAGGGGGAGAGGGGTTGACTAACTATGGCTACACCTTC
>NA|TRBV4-3|few|TRBJ2-4|16
CASSQDLMTPENIQYF
TGCGCCAGCAGCCAAGATCTGATGACTCCCGAAAACATTCAGTACTTC
>TRBD1|TRBV7-2|NA|TRBJ1-2|15
CASSPTTGVNYGYTF
TGTGCCAGCAGCCCCACGACAGGGGTGAACTATGGCTACACCTTC
>NA|TRBV28|NA|TRBJ1-1|16
CASSPLLRGRRTEAFF
TGTGCCAGCAGTCCCCTTTTGAGGGGTCGGCGAACTGAAGCTTTCTTT
>NA|TRBV4-1|NA|TRBJ1-6|15
CASSQGGAFGSPLHF
TGCGCCAGCAGCCAAGGTGGGGCTTTTGGTTCACCCCTCCACTTT
>NA|TRBV9|NA|TRBJ2-1|13
CASSVTGDREQFF
TGTGCCAGCAGCGTAACGGGGGACCGAGAGCAGTTCTTC
>TRBD1|TRBV6-2/TRBV6-3|NA|TRBJ1-5|14
CASSGTGKSQPQHF
TGTGCCAGCAGTGGGACAGGGAAAAGTCAGCCCCAGCATTTT
>NA|TRBV30|NA|TRBJ2-1|14
CAWSSDRFNNEQFF
TGTGCCTGGAGCTCCGACAGGTTCAATAATGAGCAGTTCTTC
>NA|TRBV19|NA|TRBJ1-5|16
CASSPLGTPQDQPQHF
TGTGCCAGTAGTCCCCTAGGGACTCCCCAAGACCAGCCCCAGCATTTT
>NA|TRBV4-3|NA|TRBJ1-2|14
CASSQEWGNYGYTF
TGCGCCAGCAGCCAAGAATGGGGCAACTATGGCTACACCTTC
>TRBD2|TRBV28|NA|TRBJ2-5|16
CASSLGGGARIGTQYF
TGTGCCAGCAGTTTAGGGGGGGGAGCCAGAATCGGGACCCAGTACTTC
>NA|TRBV19|NA|TRBJ2-7|14
CASQRRGAHYEQYF
TGTGCCAGTCAGCGACGGGGGGCCCACTACGAGCAGTACTTC
>TRBD2|TRBV4-3|NA|TRBJ2-7|15
CASSLTRGVGYEQYF
TGCGCCAGCAGCCTTACGCGGGGGGTAGGGTACGAGCAGTACTTC
>NA|TRBV4-1|NA|TRBJ1-2|14
CASSRIREHYGYTF
TGCGCCAGCAGCCGAATCAGGGAACACTATGGCTACACCTTC
>NA|TRBV6-5|once|TRBJ1-1|14
CASSPQVGNTEAFF
TGTGCCAGCAGTCCTCAGGTCGGGAACACTGAAGCTTTCTTT
>NA|TRBV9|NA|TRBJ1-1|13
CASSVVGSTEAFF
TGTGCCAGCAGCGTAGTGGGGAGTACTGAAGCTTTCTTT
>NA|TRBV7-9|NA|TRBJ1-1|14
CASSPSGLNTEAFF
TGTGCCAGCAGCCCCTCGGGCTTGAACACTGAAGCTTTCTTT